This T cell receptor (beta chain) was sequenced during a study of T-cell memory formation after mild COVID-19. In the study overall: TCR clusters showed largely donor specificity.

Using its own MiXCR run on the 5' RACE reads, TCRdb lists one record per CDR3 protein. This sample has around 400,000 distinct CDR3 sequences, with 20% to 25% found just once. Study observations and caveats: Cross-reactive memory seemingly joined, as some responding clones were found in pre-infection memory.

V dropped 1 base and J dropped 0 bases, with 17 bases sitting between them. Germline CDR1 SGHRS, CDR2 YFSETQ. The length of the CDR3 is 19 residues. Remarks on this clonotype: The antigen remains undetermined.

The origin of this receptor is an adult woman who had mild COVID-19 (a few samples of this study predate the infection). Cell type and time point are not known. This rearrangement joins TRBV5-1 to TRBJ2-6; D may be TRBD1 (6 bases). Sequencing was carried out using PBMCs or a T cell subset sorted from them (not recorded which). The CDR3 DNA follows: TGCGCCAGCAGCTTGTTTTGGGACAAGACCCACTCTGGGGCCAACGTCCTGACTTTC. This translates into CASSLFWDKTHSGANVLTF.